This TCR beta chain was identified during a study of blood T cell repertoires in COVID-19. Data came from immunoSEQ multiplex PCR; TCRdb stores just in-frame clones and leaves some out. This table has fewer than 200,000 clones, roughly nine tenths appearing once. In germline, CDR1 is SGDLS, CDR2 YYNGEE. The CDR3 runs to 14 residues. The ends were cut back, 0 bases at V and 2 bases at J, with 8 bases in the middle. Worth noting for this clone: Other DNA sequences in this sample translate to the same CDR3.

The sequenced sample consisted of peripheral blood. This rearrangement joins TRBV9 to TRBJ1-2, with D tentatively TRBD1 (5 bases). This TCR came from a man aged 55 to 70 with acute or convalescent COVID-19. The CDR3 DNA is TGTGCCAGCAGCGTAGGTCAGGGCAACTATGGCTACACCTTC. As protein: CASSVGQGNYGYTF.